This T cell receptor (beta chain) stems from a study of blood T cell repertoires in COVID-19 (dated by TCRdb to about 2020). With regard to the full study: Samples from collaborators originated in the United States, Italy and Spain and spanned both the acute and convalescent phases of COVID-19. The prospective study material was composed of cDNA or gDNA derived from T cells, B-cell-depleted T cells, or PBMCs. Subjects who had been exposed to COVID-19, were actively infected with it, or had recovered from it provided the deeply sampled blood TCRbeta repertoires that made up the dataset. The repertoires were released in a freely available public database intended as a resource for research on the immune response to SARS-CoV-2. Samples came from the ongoing ImmuneRACE study (first 160 participants) plus 1,254 subjects from 6 global collaborators. A de-identified subject ID, COVID-19 status, age in years and sex were almost always included in the sample metadata. Where available, HLA class I and class II types were obtained from metadata supplied by the sample provider rather than from assay-based typing. Summary of the overall study and its limitations: The amount of clinical and demographic metadata varied by source and participant and was provided uncurated.

This clone has just one count. No antigen is known for it. No base-level quality is on record; no much larger clone is a single base apart. Collaborating institutions collected whole blood in K2EDTA tubes following their own protocols. Collaborator samples were shipped for TCRbeta analysis as frozen whole blood, isolated PBMCs, or DNA extracted from either sample type. TCRbeta CDR3 regions were amplified from genomic DNA by means of the immunoSEQ Assay, a bias-controlled multiplex PCR. Regarding the original processing steps: Within the assay, amplification of reference gene primers was used to estimate how many nucleated cells each sample contained. Sequence reads were collapsed and filtered to measure the absolute abundance of every unique TCRbeta CDR3 rearrangement. For each sample, productive Simpson clonality was calculated as the square root of Simpson's diversity index across productive rearrangements. In TCRdb, the immuneACCESS table is reduced to in-frame sequences with V and J assigned. These tables do not hold every clone; where another copy was compared, an unresolved V gene accounts for under half, and the others remain unexplained. For V, J and clone size, that table is used; D and trimming come from the DNA. This sample lists some 49,000 clones; 91% were detected once. The top ten clonotypes cover more than 5.5% of the sample.

This receptor was identified in a man in his fifties or sixties with active COVID-19. Material: peripheral blood.

The DNA sequence reads TGCGCCAGCAGCTTGTCTGGCCGGGAAGATACGCAGTATTTT. Translated, it gives CASSLSGREDTQYF. Recombination linked TRBV5-1 to TRBJ2-3, and TRBD2 may be the D gene, going by 5 matching bases. CDR1 SGHRS and CDR2 YFSETQ are derived from the germline V gene. Taken from cysteine to phenylalanine, the CDR3 has 14 residues. Only the CDR3 portion is preserved as DNA: 42 bases, with reading frame beginning at the first base. V loses 1 base of germline sequence and J loses 5 bases, and the interval between the two ends is 11 bases.